A selection of T cell receptor beta chains follows, all from one sample in a study of blood T cell repertoires in COVID-19. Clones were sequenced by immunoSEQ multiplex PCR, and TCRdb holds only the in-frame ones, with some missing. The table lists about 400,000 clones, around 89% of them singletons. Source material: peripheral blood. These TCRs come from a man aged 35 to 55 with acute or convalescent COVID-19. CDR3s include the opening cysteine and the closing phenylalanine or tryptophan. A D gene is named only where the DNA matches it firmly. For some rows the clone size is stated as once, few or many, or as a class when expanded; others skip it.

CDR3 length: 14; V gene: TRBV27; D gene: -; clone size: -; J gene: TRBJ1-1; CDR3 protein: CASSLSSGFTEAFF; CDR3 DNA: TGTGCCAGCAGTTTATCATCGGGGTTCACTGAAGCTTTCTTT
CDR3 length: 15; V gene: TRBV7-3; D gene: -; clone size: few; J gene: TRBJ1-1; CDR3 protein: CASSRNRAENTEAFF; CDR3 DNA: TGTGCCAGCAGCCGTAACAGGGCTGAAAACACTGAAGCTTTCTTT
CDR3 length: 18; V gene: TRBV4-1; D gene: TRBD1; clone size: -; J gene: TRBJ1-2; CDR3 protein: CASSPFPSAGQGNYGYTF; CDR3 DNA: TGCGCCAGCAGCCCGTTCCCCTCGGCCGGACAGGGTAACTATGGCTACACCTTC
CDR3 length: 16; V gene: TRBV11-1; D gene: TRBD1; clone size: -; J gene: TRBJ2-7; CDR3 protein: CASSLDDRGRSYEQYF; CDR3 DNA: TGTGCCAGCAGCTTAGACGACAGGGGGAGATCCTACGAGCAGTACTTC
CDR3 length: 14; V gene: TRBV7-8; D gene: -; clone size: -; J gene: TRBJ1-1; CDR3 protein: CASSFQVLGTEAFF; CDR3 DNA: TGTGCCAGCAGCTTTCAGGTTTTGGGCACTGAAGCTTTCTTT
CDR3 length: 17; V gene: TRBV2; D gene: TRBD2; clone size: -; J gene: TRBJ2-3; CDR3 protein: CASLGLAGGWGTDTQYF; CDR3 DNA: TGTGCCAGCCTCGGCCTAGCGGGAGGATGGGGCACAGATACGCAGTATTTT
CDR3 length: 16; V gene: TRBV10-3; D gene: -; clone size: -; J gene: TRBJ1-3; CDR3 protein: CAISESTGSGGNTIYF; CDR3 DNA: TGTGCCATCAGTGAGTCGACGGGGTCGGGTGGAAACACCATATATTTT
CDR3 length: 14; V gene: TRBV7-2; D gene: TRBD1; clone size: -; J gene: TRBJ1-5; CDR3 protein: CASSSTGGSQPQHF; CDR3 DNA: TGTGCCAGCAGCTCAACAGGGGGCAGTCAGCCCCAGCATTTT
CDR3 length: 15; V gene: TRBV2; D gene: TRBD2; clone size: -; J gene: TRBJ2-1; CDR3 protein: CASLFEREQGNEQFF; CDR3 DNA: TGTGCCAGCCTGTTTGAGCGGGAGCAAGGGAATGAGCAGTTCTTC
CDR3 length: 15; V gene: TRBV6-4; D gene: TRBD2; clone size: -; J gene: TRBJ2-1; CDR3 protein: CAPSGGGSSYNEQFF; CDR3 DNA: TGTGCCCCCAGCGGCGGGGGAAGCTCCTACAATGAGCAGTTCTTC
CDR3 length: 15; V gene: TRBV3-1/TRBV3-2; D gene: -; clone size: once; J gene: TRBJ1-4; CDR3 protein: CASSSPRGGREKLFF; CDR3 DNA: TGTGCCAGCTCCTCCCCGAGGGGGGGGCGTGAAAAACTGTTTTTT
CDR3 length: 15; V gene: TRBV3-1/TRBV3-2; D gene: -; clone size: -; J gene: TRBJ2-3; CDR3 protein: CASSGSGLLENTQYF; CDR3 DNA: TGTGCCAGCAGCGGATCGGGACTTCTCGAGAATACGCAGTATTTT
CDR3 length: 14; V gene: TRBV6-2/TRBV6-3; D gene: -; clone size: -; J gene: TRBJ1-1; CDR3 protein: CASSLLVGTTEAFF; CDR3 DNA: TGTGCCAGCAGTCTACTTGTGGGGACAACTGAAGCTTTCTTT
CDR3 length: 13; V gene: TRBV19; D gene: -; clone size: -; J gene: TRBJ2-3; CDR3 protein: CASSIGESSLQYF; CDR3 DNA: TGTGCCAGTAGTATCGGGGAGTCGAGTTTGCAGTATTTT
CDR3 length: 13; V gene: TRBV6-5; D gene: -; clone size: -; J gene: TRBJ2-1; CDR3 protein: CASSGRGDNEQFF; CDR3 DNA: TGTGCCAGCAGCGGCAGGGGGGACAATGAGCAGTTCTTC
CDR3 length: 14; V gene: TRBV18; D gene: -; clone size: -; J gene: TRBJ1-2; CDR3 protein: CASSPQGVHYGYTF; CDR3 DNA: TGTGCCAGCTCACCACAGGGGGTTCACTATGGCTACACCTTC
CDR3 length: 16; V gene: TRBV23-1; D gene: -; clone size: -; J gene: TRBJ2-6; CDR3 protein: CASSRLVSSGANVLTF; CDR3 DNA: TGCGCCAGCAGTCGTCTCGTCAGTTCCGGGGCCAACGTCCTGACTTTC
CDR3 length: 14; V gene: TRBV10-3; D gene: -; clone size: -; J gene: TRBJ2-1; CDR3 protein: CAIKSGQGNNEQFF; CDR3 DNA: TGTGCCATCAAATCCGGACAAGGAAACAATGAGCAGTTCTTC
CDR3 length: 15; V gene: TRBV6-5; D gene: TRBD1; clone size: -; J gene: TRBJ1-4; CDR3 protein: CASSPRTGRDEKLFF; CDR3 DNA: TGTGCCAGCAGTCCTCGGACAGGGCGTGACGAAAAACTGTTTTTT
CDR3 length: 15; V gene: TRBV9; D gene: TRBD2; clone size: -; J gene: TRBJ2-3; CDR3 protein: CASSPRLAGLDTQYF; CDR3 DNA: TGTGCCAGCAGCCCCCGCTTAGCGGGGTTAGATACGCAGTATTTT
CDR3 length: 16; V gene: TRBV28; D gene: TRBD1; clone size: -; J gene: TRBJ2-5; CDR3 protein: CASSLPSDRVTWTQYF; CDR3 DNA: TGTGCCAGCAGTTTACCCTCGGACAGGGTGACTTGGACCCAGTACTTC
CDR3 length: 14; V gene: TRBV18; D gene: -; clone size: -; J gene: TRBJ2-3; CDR3 protein: CASSPATTTDTQYF; CDR3 DNA: TGTGCCAGCTCACCCGCGACTACCACAGATACGCAGTATTTT
CDR3 length: 16; V gene: TRBV4-1; D gene: -; clone size: once; J gene: TRBJ1-2; CDR3 protein: CASSQIVEEYNYGYTF; CDR3 DNA: TGCGCCAGCAGCCAAATTGTTGAGGAGTATAACTATGGCTACACCTTC
CDR3 length: 18; V gene: TRBV2; D gene: TRBD2; clone size: -; J gene: TRBJ2-5; CDR3 protein: CASRQTPSGRAIEETQYF; CDR3 DNA: TGTGCCAGTAGGCAGACGCCGAGCGGGAGGGCCATTGAGGAGACCCAGTACTTC
CDR3 length: 14; V gene: TRBV30; D gene: -; clone size: -; J gene: TRBJ1-4; CDR3 protein: CAWSRTDISEKLFF; CDR3 DNA: TGTGCCTGGAGTAGGACAGACATTAGTGAAAAACTGTTTTTT
CDR3 length: 17; V gene: TRBV5-6; D gene: TRBD2; clone size: -; J gene: TRBJ2-1; CDR3 protein: CASSLAASGTLYDEQFF; CDR3 DNA: TGTGCCAGCAGCTTGGCGGCTAGCGGGACTCTATACGATGAGCAGTTCTTC
CDR3 length: 14; V gene: TRBV7-2; D gene: -; clone size: -; J gene: TRBJ2-3; CDR3 protein: CASSLGQPTDTQYF; CDR3 DNA: TGTGCCAGCAGCCTCGGACAGCCCACAGATACGCAGTATTTT
CDR3 length: 14; V gene: TRBV2; D gene: TRBD1; clone size: once; J gene: TRBJ1-2; CDR3 protein: CASSGTGRGYGYTF; CDR3 DNA: TGTGCCAGCTCCGGGACAGGGAGGGGTTATGGCTACACCTTC
CDR3 length: 14; V gene: TRBV7-8; D gene: TRBD1; clone size: -; J gene: TRBJ1-1; CDR3 protein: CASSSGQADTEAFF; CDR3 DNA: TGTGCCAGCAGCTCGGGACAGGCAGACACTGAAGCTTTCTTT
CDR3 length: 15; V gene: TRBV28; D gene: TRBD1; clone size: -; J gene: TRBJ1-6; CDR3 protein: CASSLYGTVNSPLHF; CDR3 DNA: TGTGCCAGCAGTTTATACGGGACAGTAAATTCACCCCTCCACTTT
CDR3 length: 18; V gene: TRBV2; D gene: TRBD2; clone size: -; J gene: TRBJ2-1; CDR3 protein: CASSGVSGGTSAYNEQFF; CDR3 DNA: TGTGCCAGCAGTGGAGTTAGCGGGGGGACATCGGCCTACAATGAGCAGTTCTTC
CDR3 length: 14; V gene: TRBV13; D gene: -; clone size: -; J gene: TRBJ1-2; CDR3 protein: CASSLGTGRYGYTF; CDR3 DNA: TGTGCCAGCAGCTTAGGAACAGGCAGGTACGGCTACACCTTC
CDR3 length: 12; V gene: TRBV9; D gene: -; clone size: -; J gene: TRBJ2-5; CDR3 protein: CASSQGSETQYF; CDR3 DNA: TGTGCCAGCAGCCAGGGATCAGAGACCCAGTACTTC
CDR3 length: 15; V gene: TRBV7-3; D gene: -; clone size: -; J gene: TRBJ1-6; CDR3 protein: CASSPTPGYTSPLHF; CDR3 DNA: TGTGCCAGCAGCCCTACGCCAGGGTATACTTCACCCCTCCACTTT
CDR3 length: 15; V gene: TRBV5-1; D gene: -; clone size: -; J gene: TRBJ2-7; CDR3 protein: CASSLEGGSSYEQYF; CDR3 DNA: TGCGCCAGCAGCTTGGAGGGTGGGAGCTCCTACGAGCAGTACTTC
CDR3 length: 13; V gene: TRBV5-6; D gene: -; clone size: -; J gene: TRBJ1-2; CDR3 protein: CASSLTGIYGYTF; CDR3 DNA: TGTGCCAGCAGCTTGACAGGGATCTATGGCTACACCTTC